These 15 T cell receptor beta chains came from one sample sequenced in a study of PD-L1 blockade in urothelial cancer. Noted time point: peripheral blood 6 weeks after treatment start. Clones were sequenced by immunoSEQ multiplex PCR, and TCRdb holds only the in-frame ones, with some missing. The data hold around 40,000 clones, with 70% to 90% observed a single time. Sequences were derived from PBMCs, sampled around atezolizumab (anti-PD-L1) treatment. The receptors stem from a man in his sixties or seventies with urothelial cancer.

The J gene is TRBJ2-5, the V gene TRBV19; 7 nucleotides align to TRBD2. V shed 6 bases, J shed 0 bases, and the junction held 7 bases outside the gene matches. This CDR3 has 15 amino acids. The germline CDR1 and CDR2 sequences are LNHDA and SQIVND (reference sequence). CDR3 sequence: CASSLTSTYQETQYF. The CDR3 coding sequence is TGTGCCAGTAGCTTGACTAGCACATACCAAGAGACCCAGTACTTC.

This chain joins TRBV5-4 and TRBJ1-1; TRBD1 matches 7 bases. Germline V lookup: CDR1 SGHNT, CDR2 YYREEE (reference sequence). V gave up 0 bases and J gave up 1 base; unmatched junction bases: 6. The CDR3 sequence is 16 residues long. The CDR3 loop is CASSLGQGEANTEAFF. Written as DNA, the CDR3 is TGTGCCAGCAGCTTGGGTCAGGGGGAGGCGAACACTGAAGCTTTCTTT.

This clone appeared once. This CDR3 is CASSLSVGTGSYYGYTF. The CDR3 DNA sequence: TGTGCCAGCAGTTTATCTGTCGGTACAGGGAGCTACTATGGCTACACCTTC. V usage is TRBV27 and J usage is TRBJ1-2; tentatively, D is TRBD1 (6 bases). Trimming took 0 bases from V and 3 from J, leaving 17 bases between them. The CDR3 is made up of 17 amino acids. Germline CDR1 MNHEY, CDR2 SMNVEV (reference sequence).

The CDR3 coding sequence is TGCGCCAGCAGCTTGGGCCAGGGGGCGTCAGATACGCAGTATTTT. It yields the protein CASSLGQGASDTQYF. V gene TRBV5-1 combines with J gene TRBJ2-3; 8 bases fit TRBD1. CDR3 length: 15 residues. The V and J ends lost 0 bases and 4 bases, in that order; junction bases with no gene match: 4. CDR1 SGHRS and CDR2 YFSETQ come from the germline V gene.

This sequence joins TRBV10-1 and TRBJ2-5, with a weak D call TRBD2 (6 bases). This CDR3 has 17 amino acids. Germline V gene data show CDR1 as WNHNN and CDR2 as SYGVQD (reference sequence). V was trimmed by 0 bases and J by 2 bases, leaving 16 bases between them. The CDR3 reads CASSESRGRRGQETQYF. CDR3 DNA: TGCGCCAGCAGTGAGTCCCGGGGCAGGAGGGGACAAGAGACCCAGTACTTC.

The J gene is TRBJ1-1, the V gene TRBV18, with a weak D call TRBD1 (5 bases). In germline, CDR1 is KGHSH, CDR2 LQKENI. Trimming stripped 4 bases from V and 7 bases from J, with 16 bases between. The CDR3 has 14 amino acids. The CDR3 protein is CASSLQSGGDEAFF. The DNA for the CDR3 is TGTGCCAGCTCACTTCAATCGGGGGGGGATGAAGCTTTCTTT.

The V and J genes are TRBV7-9 and TRBJ2-2; TRBD1 matches at 7 bases. The germline V gene encodes CDR1 SEHNR and CDR2 FQNEAQ (reference sequence). The CDR3 consists of 13 residues. V lost 10 bases and J lost 6; bases outside the gene matches: 8. CDR3 sequence reads: CATRDSSAGELFF. The CDR3 DNA sequence: TGTGCCACCCGGGACAGTTCGGCCGGGGAGCTGTTTTTT.

The chain carries TRBV18 and TRBJ2-1; 7 bases line up with TRBD2. CDR3 length equals 15 residues. The V gene's germline CDR1 is KGHSH and CDR2 LQKENI. V was clipped by 1 base and J by 5 bases; unmatched bases: 5. The CDR3 sequence is CASSPRGGRDNEQFF. The DNA for the CDR3 is TGTGCCAGCTCACCACGCGGGGGAAGGGACAATGAGCAGTTCTTC. Drawing the rest from reference TRBV18 and TRBJ2-1, the complete variable domain is NAGVMQNPRHLVRRRGQEARLRCSPMKGHSHVYWYRQLPEEGLKFMVYLQKENIIDESGMPKERFSAEFPKEGPSILRIQQVVRGDSAAYFCASSPRGGRDNEQFFGPGTRLTVL.

The V gene is TRBV27, the J gene TRBJ2-7; 9 bases align to TRBD2. Germline CDR1 is MNHEY and CDR2 is SMNVEV (reference sequence). V lost 3 bases and J lost 7; bases outside the gene matches: 13. This CDR3 is 16 amino acids long. The CDR3 loop reads CASSFTPLAGSREQYF. The CDR3 DNA reads TGTGCCAGCAGTTTTACACCTCTAGCGGGGTCTAGGGAGCAGTACTTC.

Only one count was recorded for this clone. The chain couples TRBV4-2 to TRBJ2-3; possible D gene TRBD1, 5 bases. The CDR3 totals 15 residues. Germline CDR1 is LGHNA and CDR2 is YNFKEQ. V lost 0 bases and J lost 2, with 9 bases in between. The CDR3 DNA is TGTGCCAGCAGCCAAGATGGGGCTGACACAGATACGCAGTATTTT. Translating gives CASSQDGADTDTQYF.

This clone was detected once. V and J are TRBV19 and TRBJ2-5; D might be TRBD2 (6 bases). Trimming took 4 bases from V and 5 from J, leaving 11 bases between them. Germline loops: CDR1 LNHDA, CDR2 SQIVND (reference sequence). The CDR3 sequence is 13 residues long. DNA for the CDR3: TGTGCCAGTAGTACGGGGGAGGTGGAGACCCAGTACTTC. Translation: CASSTGEVETQYF.

The CDR3 region is CASSLTGGGGYTF. The CDR3 DNA follows: TGTGCCAGCAGTTTGACAGGGGGTGGCGGCTACACCTTC. The chain recombines TRBV28 with TRBJ1-2, with 9 bases aligning to TRBD1. V trimming: 3 bases; J trimming: 8 bases; junction bases outside the gene matches: 4. This CDR3 comprises 13 residues. Germline-derived CDR1 and CDR2 are MDHEN and SYDVKM.

The gene calls are TRBV5-4 and TRBJ2-7, with D possibly being TRBD2 (6 bases). Deletions cut 6 bases from V and 2 bases from J, with 15 bases between. There are 14 residues in the CDR3. Germline CDR1 and CDR2: SGHNT and YYREEE (reference sequence). Here the CDR3 DNA reads TGTGCCAGCACCCAGGCCGGGAGCCCCTACGAGCAGTACTTC. This gives the protein CASTQAGSPYEQYF. Drawing the rest from reference TRBV5-4 and TRBJ2-7, the complete variable domain is ETGVTQSPTHLIKTRGQQVTLRCSSQSGHNTVSWYQQALGQGPQFIFQYYREEENGRGNFPPRFSGLQFPNYSSELNVNALELDDSALYLCASTQAGSPYEQYFGPGTRLTVT.

A single count supports this clone. The gene calls are TRBV28 and TRBJ2-1, with 8 positions matching TRBD2. The CDR3 consists of 14 residues. Germline loops: CDR1 MDHEN, CDR2 SYDVKM. The trim removed 8 bases at V and 8 bases at J, leaving 11 bases unmatched. CDR3 loop: CASRGGGPLHEQFF. For the CDR3, the DNA is TGTGCCAGCCGGGGGGGCGGGCCCCTCCATGAGCAGTTCTTC.

The gene calls are TRBV9 and TRBJ2-3, with 10 bases lining up with TRBD2. Looked up from germline, CDR1 is SGDLS and CDR2 is YYNGEE. The CDR3 runs 13 residues. V dropped 7 bases and J dropped 8; count of bases not matched to a gene: 7. CDR3: CASGKREGGTQYF. DNA of the CDR3: TGTGCCAGCGGCAAGCGGGAGGGGGGTACGCAGTATTTT. Full variable domain (remainder filled in from reference TRBV9 and TRBJ2-3): DSGVTQTPKHLITATGQRVTLRCSPRSGDLSVYWYQQSLDQGLQFLIQYYNGEERAKGNILERFSAQQFPDLHSELNLSSLELGDSALYFCASGKREGGTQYFGPGTRLTVL.